The clone carrying this T cell receptor beta chain was counted many times. One end of the junction is discordant with germline, which a read error may explain. The CDR3 totals 14 residues. The germline V gene has CDR1 DFQATT and CDR2 SNEGSKA (reference sequence). TCRbeta library preparation incorporated unique molecular identifiers. MiXCR, run by TCRdb on the PCR reads, gives a single entry per CDR3 protein. The sample consists of about 150,000 distinct CDR3 sequences, 8.5% to 14% of them appearing once. These data belong to a study of T-cell reconstitution after alpha-beta-depleted transplantation in children.

The TCR originated in a boy younger than 10 with acute myeloid leukemia, due to receive a stem cell transplant. The rearrangement links TRBV20-1 to TRBJ2-5; TRBD2 aligns across 9 bases. The material sequenced was PBMCs, taken before TCRalphabeta/CD19-depleted stem cell transplant. The CDR3 DNA is TGCAGTGCTAGAGATCGGTCTAGCGGGAACCCTATGGACTTC. Amino acid sequence: CSARDRSSGNPMDF.